The present entry profiles one T cell receptor (beta chain) with its context. The antigen is unknown. Germline lookup yields CDR1 SQVTM and CDR2 ANQGSEA. With 3 bases clipped from V and 5 bases from J, the junction kept 12 bases outside the gene matches. The length of the CDR3 is 16 residues. This record belongs to a study of vaccination and CD4 T cells after COVID-19. Study at large: Overlapping spike peptides from SARS-CoV-2, HCoV-NL63, HCoV-OC43 and HCoV-229E served to stimulate the cells.

Treatment given: approximately 11-day PBMC culture with coronavirus spike peptide pools or control peptides (ViraFEST assay). Sequenced with the Oncomine TCR Beta short-read assay was DNA taken from cultured CD4+ T cells. TCRdb reprocessed the PCR reads via MiXCR and lists one record per CDR3 protein. The sample consists of around 11,000 distinct CDR3 sequences, around 23% of them appearing once. The sequence derives from a human donor who had recovered from COVID-19. The specimen comprised CD4+ T cells from blood, cultured in vitro, sampled after SARS-CoV-2 vaccination. The V gene is TRBV29-1, the J gene TRBJ2-5; 10 nucleotides agree with TRBD1. The CDR3 DNA sequence: TGCAGCGTTGAGGACAGGGGGACCTTTGGGACGGAGACCCAGTACTTC. Residues: CSVEDRGTFGTETQYF.